These 30 T cell receptor beta chains came from one sample sequenced in a study of T cell clonotyping in hematopoietic cell transplantation. This table comes from immunoSEQ multiplex PCR, and its TCRdb copy is limited to in-frame clones, with some not included. The repertoire holds fewer than 70,000 clones, with just under 95% as singletons. Source material: peripheral blood mononuclear cells. These receptors came from a man aged 45-60 years in good health. Some clones in this sample may be carry-over from other donors' samples.

The J gene is TRBJ2-3, the V gene TRBV5-6, with 9 positions matching TRBD2. From germline, CDR1 is SGHDT and CDR2 YYEEEE. The trim removed 0 bases at V and 4 bases at J, leaving 6 bases unmatched. The CDR3 length is 16 residues. CDR3 coding DNA: TGTGCCAGCAGCTTGGAGGGTAGCGGGAGCTCAGATACGCAGTATTTT. This encodes CASSLEGSGSSDTQYF.

The chain has TRBV7-2 and TRBJ1-1, with a weak D call TRBD1 (6 bases). The germline V gene has CDR1 SGHTA and CDR2 FQGNSA. The CDR3 loop spans 14 amino acids. The V and J ends lost 3 bases and 6 bases respectively, with 14 bases between them. Here the CDR3 reads CASSFRQAQSEAFF. CDR3 coding DNA: TGTGCCAGCAGCTTTAGACAGGCCCAATCTGAAGCTTTCTTT.

The rearrangement joins TRBV4-3 to TRBJ1-5, with 10 bases lining up with TRBD1. Per germline, CDR1 LGHNA and CDR2 YSLEER. The CDR3 covers 18 residues. With 4 bases clipped from V and 5 bases from J, the junction kept 14 bases outside the gene matches. DNA for the CDR3: TGCGCCAGCAGCCGGGGGACAGGGGTACGGACAAGGGATCAGCCCCAGCATTTT. Its protein product is CASSRGTGVRTRDQPQHF.

J is TRBJ2-7 and V is TRBV6-5, with D uncertain. The V end lost 4 bases, the J end lost 6 bases, and 16 bases lay between the germline ends. The CDR3 length is 14 residues. Germline V gene lookup returns CDR1 MNHEY and CDR2 SVGAGI. CDR3 nucleotide sequence: TGTGCCAGCAGTTTTGGGAATCCGGTGGGCGAGCAGTACTTC. Amino acid sequence: CASSFGNPVGEQYF.

The V and J genes are TRBV6-5 and TRBJ1-2; a possible D gene is TRBD1 (5 bases). Germline V lookup: CDR1 MNHEY, CDR2 SVGAGI. V lost 6 bases, J lost 0 bases, and 8 bases lay in between. The CDR3 is made up of 13 amino acids. CDR3 sequence: CASRETANYGYTF. The CDR3 coding sequence is TGTGCCAGCAGGGAGACAGCTAACTATGGCTACACCTTC.

The CDR3 protein is CASSPTSGASYEQYF. CDR3 bases: TGTGCCAGTAGTCCGACTAGCGGGGCCTCCTACGAGCAGTACTTC. The genes are TRBV19 and TRBJ2-7; 11 positions agree with TRBD2. This CDR3 has 15 amino acids. Germline lookup yields CDR1 LNHDA and CDR2 SQIVND (reference sequence). V was clipped by 5 bases and J by 0 bases; unmatched bases: 3.

The chain couples TRBV28 to TRBJ1-2; 9 bases match TRBD1. CDR1 is MDHEN, CDR2 SYDVKM, per germline. V lost 6 bases, J lost 3 bases, and 11 bases stayed unmatched. The CDR3 has 16 amino acids. The CDR3 coding sequence is TGTGCCAGCAGCCCTGGGGGGACAGGGATTGACTATGGCTACACCTTC. Protein product: CASSPGGTGIDYGYTF.

The V gene is TRBV30, the J gene TRBJ2-3; no clear D gene. Germline CDR1 GTSNPN, CDR2 SVGIG (reference sequence). This CDR3 has 15 amino acids. With 4 bases removed from V and 4 bases from J, the gap between germline ends came to 18 bases. CDR3 in DNA: TGTGCCTGGAAGGTCCCGGATTGGCAGGCAGATACGCAGTATTTT. Amino acid sequence: CAWKVPDWQADTQYF.

The chain employs TRBV2 and TRBJ1-4; D unclear. With 6 bases removed from V and 7 bases from J, the gap between germline ends came to 12 bases. CDR1 and CDR2 (germline): SNHLY, FYNNEI. The CDR3 runs to 13 residues. The CDR3 DNA reads TGTGCCAGCAGAAAACTGGAGAGTGAAAAACTGTTTTTT. Protein: CASRKLESEKLFF.

The sample holds one count of this clone. The V and J genes are TRBV6-1 and TRBJ1-1; TRBD1 aligns across 7 bases. The CDR3 has 13 amino acids. Per germline, CDR1 MNHNS and CDR2 SASEGT. The J segment lost 5 bases and the V segment lost 3 bases, leaving 3 bases of the junction unmatched. The CDR3: CASSDRGRTEAFF. CDR3 nucleotides: TGTGCCAGCAGTGATAGGGGGCGAACTGAAGCTTTCTTT.

The J gene is TRBJ1-5, the V gene TRBV6-6; D remains ambiguous. Germline assignment: CDR1 MNHNY and CDR2 SVGAGI (reference sequence). There are 13 residues in the CDR3. Trimming stripped 7 bases from V and 4 bases from J, with 11 bases between. The CDR3 loop is CASTPGGNQPQHF. Written as DNA, the CDR3 is TGTGCCAGCACTCCCGGTGGGAATCAGCCCCAGCATTTT.

V usage is TRBV6-1 and J usage is TRBJ2-7, with 7 bases fitting TRBD1. V lost 5 bases to trimming and J lost 5 bases; unmatched junction nucleotides: 9. From germline, CDR1 is MNHNS and CDR2 SASEGT. CDR3 length: 14 amino acids. CDR3 DNA: TGTGCCAGCAGTCTGTTCGGGCAGGGGGACGAGCAGTACTTC. It yields the protein CASSLFGQGDEQYF.

Only one count was recorded for this clone. This chain links TRBV30 with TRBJ1-6, with D perhaps TRBD1 (5 bases). Trimming cost V 0 bases and J 14 bases, with 11 bases left between them. The CDR3 loop spans 12 amino acids. The germline CDR1 and CDR2 sequences are GTSNPN and SVGIG (reference sequence). The CDR3 loop reads CAWSVRGTALHF. The CDR3 DNA is TGTGCCTGGAGTGTGCGTGGGACGGCCCTCCACTTT.

The chain couples TRBV12-1 to TRBJ2-1; TRBD1, the table's D call, was not compared with the DNA. TRBV12-1 is marked as a pseudogene. There are 13 residues in the CDR3. The CDR3 protein is CARDKHRGNEQFF. The CDR3 nucleotides are TGTGCCAGAGACAAACACAGGGGGAATGAGCAGTTCTTC.

The V call is TRBV6-6, the J call TRBJ2-7; D remains unclear. Germline CDR1 is MNHNY and CDR2 is SVGAGI (reference sequence). This CDR3 comprises 15 residues. With 0 bases removed from V and 2 bases from J, the gap between germline ends came to 11 bases. CDR3 in amino acids: CASSYSLADPYEQYF. CDR3 bases: TGTGCCAGCAGTTACTCGTTGGCCGATCCCTACGAGCAGTACTTC.

The V and J genes are TRBV29-1 and TRBJ1-1, with TRBD1 matching 7 bases. In germline, CDR1 is SQVTM, CDR2 ANQGSEA. This CDR3 is 12 amino acids long. Germline trimming cut 6 bases from V and 8 bases from J; bases unmatched to any gene: 9. CDR3 loop: CSVPDRDGEAFF. CDR3 DNA: TGCAGCGTCCCCGACAGGGACGGCGAAGCTTTCTTT.

This rearrangement joins TRBV2 to TRBJ1-1; 7 nucleotides align to TRBD1. From germline, CDR1 is SNHLY and CDR2 FYNNEI. V shed 6 bases and J 1 base; nucleotides not matched to a gene: 8. CDR3 length: 15 amino acids. Written as DNA, the CDR3 is TGTGCCAGCAGCGGGAACAGGGGAGGGAACACTGAAGCTTTCTTT. Amino acids: CASSGNRGGNTEAFF.

The chain is built from TRBV6-1 and TRBJ1-5; 8 positions agree with TRBD1. Germline CDR1 MNHNS, CDR2 SASEGT. J was trimmed by 3 bases and V by 6 bases; bases with no gene match: 7. This CDR3 is built from 15 residues. CDR3 coding DNA: TGTGCCAGCAGAGACAGGGGAAGTGCCAATCAGCCCCAGCATTTT. Translation gives CASRDRGSANQPQHF.

The table lists this clone with a count of one. This chain uses TRBV4-2 with TRBJ1-2; D uncertain. Trimming took 0 bases from V and 2 from J, leaving 7 bases between them. Germline lookup yields CDR1 LGHNA and CDR2 YNFKEQ. The CDR3 is 14 residues long. The CDR3 here is CASSQDRRNYGYTF. The CDR3, as DNA: TGTGCCAGCAGCCAAGATCGACGGAACTATGGCTACACCTTC.

The rearrangement uses TRBV5-6 and TRBJ1-4; D unclear. CDR3 length equals 15 residues. The V end lost 2 bases, the J end lost 3 bases, and 11 bases lay between the germline ends. Germline values: CDR1 SGHDT, CDR2 YYEEEE. CDR3 protein: CASSFSGRSNEKLFF. In DNA form, the CDR3 reads TGTGCCAGCAGCTTTTCGGGGAGGTCTAATGAAAAACTGTTTTTT.

The chain uses TRBV4-3 and TRBJ1-2, with D perhaps TRBD1 (6 bases). Germline V lookup: CDR1 LGHNA, CDR2 YSLEER. The CDR3 is 13 residues long. V lost 6 bases and J lost 8, with 16 bases in between. The CDR3 spells CASSLRGDGGYTF. The CDR3 DNA is TGCGCCAGCAGTCTAAGGGGGGATGGCGGCTACACCTTC.

V is TRBV7-9 and J is TRBJ1-4; D remains ambiguous. The CDR3 has 14 residues. CDR1 SEHNR and CDR2 FQNEAQ come from the germline V gene (reference sequence). V dropped 5 bases and J dropped 0 bases, with 7 bases sitting between them. The CDR3 region is CASSQRATNEKLFF. The CDR3 nucleotides read TGTGCCAGCAGCCAACGTGCAACTAATGAAAAACTGTTTTTT. The complete variable domain, with remaining parts taken from reference TRBV7-9 and TRBJ1-4, reads DTGVSQNPRHKITKRGQNVTFRCDPISEHNRLYWYRQTLGQGPEFLTYFQNEAQLEKSRLLSDRFSAERPKGSFSTLEIQRTEQGDSAMYLCASSQRATNEKLFFGSGTQLSVL.

In its sample, this clone was seen once. The rearrangement uses TRBV5-4 and TRBJ2-3; 9 nucleotides align to TRBD2. In germline, CDR1 is SGHNT, CDR2 YYREEE (reference sequence). The V and J ends lost 0 bases and 5 bases, in that order; junction bases with no gene match: 10. The CDR3 sequence is 17 residues long. CDR3 sequence reads: CASSLDASGIDGDTQYF. DNA of the CDR3: TGTGCCAGCAGCTTGGACGCTAGCGGGATTGATGGAGATACGCAGTATTTT.

This clone was observed a handful of times. The V call is TRBV7-2, the J call TRBJ1-5, with D possibly TRBD1 on 5 matching bases. With 3 bases removed from V and 2 bases from J, the gap between germline ends came to 11 bases. Germline V gene sequence: CDR1 SGHTA, CDR2 FQGNSA. CDR3 length: 15 residues. In DNA, the CDR3 is TGTGCCAGCAGCTTGCTGGGGGAGCGCAATCAGCCCCAGCATTTT. It specifies CASSLLGERNQPQHF.

V and J are TRBV28 and TRBJ1-2, with D unclear. V lost 1 base to trimming and J lost 2 bases, with 11 bases between them. This CDR3 has 15 amino acids. CDR1 is MDHEN and CDR2 is SYDVKM in the germline V gene. The CDR3 loop is CASSLSQQTNYGYTF. CDR3 in DNA: TGTGCCAGCAGTTTATCCCAGCAGACGAACTATGGCTACACCTTC.

This chain connects TRBV21-1 to TRBJ2-7; the DNA was not used to check the table's D call, TRBD1. TRBV21-1 is termed a pseudogene. This CDR3 contains 11 residues. Written as DNA, the CDR3 is TGTACCAACCACCTTCCGACAGAGATGCGCTTC. Amino acid sequence: CTNHLPTEMRF.

The rearrangement joins TRBV19 to TRBJ2-3; 7 bases agree with TRBD2. The CDR3 consists of 16 residues. Germline values: CDR1 LNHDA, CDR2 SQIVND (reference sequence). V lost 3 bases to trimming and J lost 2 bases; unmatched junction nucleotides: 8. The CDR3 sequence: CASSIRLAGNTDTQYF. The CDR3 coding sequence is TGTGCCAGTAGTATTCGTTTAGCGGGTAACACAGATACGCAGTATTTT.

This sequence joins TRBV4-1 and TRBJ2-1; D is possibly TRBD2 (6 bases). V dropped 2 bases and J dropped 0 bases, with 14 bases sitting between them. This CDR3 comprises 17 residues. The V gene's germline CDR1 is MGHRA and CDR2 YSYEKL. The CDR3 sequence is CASSQPPSGHSYNEQFF. CDR3 coding DNA: TGCGCCAGCAGCCAACCGCCAAGCGGGCACTCCTACAATGAGCAGTTCTTC.

The V and J genes are TRBV11-1 and TRBJ2-1; the D gene is possibly TRBD2 (5 bases). Germline values: CDR1 SGHAT, CDR2 FQDESV (reference sequence). Between the trimmed V and J ends, which lost 1 base and 2 bases, there was a span of 15 bases. CDR3 length: 17 amino acids. The DNA of the CDR3 is TGTGCCAGCAGCTTAGGAGGTGGGCTAGCCCCCTACAATGAGCAGTTCTTC. Its translation is CASSLGGGLAPYNEQFF.

J is TRBJ2-1 and V is TRBV28; 8 nucleotides line up with TRBD2. Germline V gene data show CDR1 as MDHEN and CDR2 as SYDVKM. Trimming at V came to 5 bases and at J to 7 bases, leaving 7 bases not matched to a gene. CDR3 length: 14 residues. CDR3 DNA sequence: TGTGCCAGCAGTGTCGGGACTAGGGGAAATGAGCAGTTCTTC. Encoded protein: CASSVGTRGNEQFF. The full variable domain, completed using reference TRBV28 and TRBJ2-1, is DVKVTQSSRYLVKRTGEKVFLECVQDMDHENMFWYRQDPGLGLRLIYFSYDVKMKEKGDIPEGYSVSREKKERFSLILESASTNQTSMYLCASSVGTRGNEQFFGPGTRLTVL.